The TCR beta chain described here comes from a study of blood T cell repertoires in COVID-19. Method: immunoSEQ multiplex PCR; TCRdb's copy keeps in-frame clones and lacks some. The data hold tens of thousands of clones, with roughly 79% observed a single time. CDR1 GTSNPN and CDR2 SVGIG come from the germline V gene (reference sequence). Trimming removed 1 base at V and 6 bases at J, with 9 bases between. This CDR3 is built from 13 residues. The receptor was derived from a man older than 75 with COVID-19, enrolled during active disease. Sequencing was carried out using peripheral blood. V and J are TRBV30 and TRBJ1-4, with a tentative D call TRBD1 (6 bases). The CDR3 reads CAWSGSGDEKLFF. DNA for the CDR3: TGTGCCTGGAGTGGGTCAGGGGATGAAAAACTGTTTTTT.